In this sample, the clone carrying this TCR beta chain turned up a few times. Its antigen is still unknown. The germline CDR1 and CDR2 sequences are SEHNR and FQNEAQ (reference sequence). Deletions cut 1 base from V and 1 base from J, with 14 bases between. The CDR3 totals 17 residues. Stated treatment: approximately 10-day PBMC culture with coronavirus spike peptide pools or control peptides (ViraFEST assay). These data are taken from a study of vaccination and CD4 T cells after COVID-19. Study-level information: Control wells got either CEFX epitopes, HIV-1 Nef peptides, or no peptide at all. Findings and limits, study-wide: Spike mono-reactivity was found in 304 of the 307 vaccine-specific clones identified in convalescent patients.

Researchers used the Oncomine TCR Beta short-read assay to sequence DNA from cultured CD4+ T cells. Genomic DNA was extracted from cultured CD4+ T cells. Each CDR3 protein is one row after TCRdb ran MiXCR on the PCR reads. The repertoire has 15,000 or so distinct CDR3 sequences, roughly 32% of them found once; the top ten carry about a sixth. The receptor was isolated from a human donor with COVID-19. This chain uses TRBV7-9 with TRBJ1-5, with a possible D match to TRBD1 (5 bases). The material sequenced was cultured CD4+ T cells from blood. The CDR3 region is CASSLDFPGLSNQPQHF. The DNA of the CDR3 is TGTGCCAGCAGCTTAGACTTTCCAGGGCTCAGCAATCAGCCCCAGCATTTT.